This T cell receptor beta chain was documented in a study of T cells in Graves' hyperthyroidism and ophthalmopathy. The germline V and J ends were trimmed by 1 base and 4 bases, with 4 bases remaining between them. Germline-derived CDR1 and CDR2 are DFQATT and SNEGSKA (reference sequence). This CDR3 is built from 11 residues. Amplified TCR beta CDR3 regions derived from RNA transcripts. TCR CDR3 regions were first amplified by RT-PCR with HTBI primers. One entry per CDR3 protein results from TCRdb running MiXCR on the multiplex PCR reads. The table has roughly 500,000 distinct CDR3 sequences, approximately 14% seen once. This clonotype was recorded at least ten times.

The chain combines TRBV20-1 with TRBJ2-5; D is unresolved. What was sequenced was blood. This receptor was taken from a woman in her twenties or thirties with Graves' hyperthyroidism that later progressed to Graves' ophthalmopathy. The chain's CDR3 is CSARVGETQYF. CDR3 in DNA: TGCAGTGCTAGAGTCGGAGAGACCCAGTACTTC.